This T cell receptor (beta chain) was identified during a study of blood T cell repertoires in COVID-19. CDR1 is MNHEY, CDR2 SVGAGI, per germline. The CDR3 length is 13 residues. Trimming pared 6 bases from V and 2 bases from J, leaving 11 bases between. In the authors' workflow: Amplifying reference gene primers gave estimates of nucleated cell counts. This table comes from immunoSEQ multiplex PCR, and its TCRdb copy is limited to in-frame clones, with some not included. V, J and clone size are taken as reported in that table, and D and trimming were inferred from the DNA itself. The sample lists under 200,000 clones; about 86% were seen once.

The TCR originated in a man aged 45-65 years who had recovered from COVID-19. Sequencing input: PBMCs or T cells enriched from blood (not recorded which). This rearrangement joins TRBV6-5 to TRBJ2-7; perhaps TRBD2 as D (5 bases). The chain's CDR3 is CASSAGLPYEQYF. CDR3 nucleotides: TGTGCCAGCAGCGCAGGACTTCCCTACGAGCAGTACTTC.